The 11 T cell receptor beta chains below were found in one sample sequenced in a study of blood T cell repertoires in COVID-19. Repertoires were generated with immunoSEQ multiplex PCR, while TCRdb's copy carries only in-frame clones and drops some. The data show approximately 100,000 clones, 70% to 90% seen once. Sample: peripheral blood. Source of these receptors: a woman aged 25 to 39 with acute or convalescent COVID-19.

The genes are TRBV29-1 and TRBJ1-1; 8 bases align to TRBD1. The CDR3 is 13 residues long. CDR1 is SQVTM, CDR2 ANQGSEA, per germline. V trimming: 4 bases; J trimming: 3 bases; junction bases outside the gene matches: 4. The CDR3 region is CSVGQGIYTEAFF. The CDR3, as DNA: TGCAGCGTTGGACAGGGGATTTACACTGAAGCTTTCTTT.

V gene TRBV7-8 combines with J gene TRBJ2-1; D possibly corresponds to TRBD1 (5 bases). Germline V lookup: CDR1 SGHVS, CDR2 FQNEAQ. The ends were cut back, 1 base at V and 6 bases at J, with 10 bases in the middle. The CDR3 runs 14 residues. CDR3: CASSLGFTGNEQFF. The CDR3 DNA reads as TGTGCCAGCAGCTTAGGCTTTACAGGCAATGAGCAGTTCTTC.

V and J are TRBV18 and TRBJ1-2; TRBD1 might be the D (5 bases). This CDR3 has 14 amino acids. CDR1 is KGHSH and CDR2 is LQKENI in the germline V gene. With 6 bases removed from V and 4 bases from J, the gap between germline ends came to 15 bases. This CDR3 is CASSGLPNPYGYTF. The CDR3 bases are TGTGCCAGCTCGGGGCTACCAAACCCCTATGGCTACACCTTC.

The V gene is TRBV27, the J gene TRBJ1-2, with D possibly TRBD1 on 6 matching bases. V lost 3 bases and J 6 bases, leaving 11 bases between the germline ends. The CDR3 runs to 13 residues. Per the germline V gene, CDR1 is MNHEY and CDR2 is SMNVEV (reference sequence). CDR3 amino acids: CASSFNRVDGYTF. The CDR3 bases are TGTGCCAGCAGTTTTAACAGGGTGGATGGCTACACCTTC.

This chain's CDR3 is CASSPRGSGAIFSYNEQFF. CDR3 in DNA: TGTGCCAGCAGCCCCCGCGGTAGCGGGGCCATCTTCTCCTACAATGAGCAGTTCTTC. V usage is TRBV7-8 and J usage is TRBJ2-1, with TRBD2 identical over 8 bases. Trimming at V came to 5 bases and at J to 0 bases, leaving 15 bases not matched to a gene. CDR1 is SGHVS and CDR2 is FQNEAQ in the germline V gene. This CDR3 has 19 residues.

The V and J genes are TRBV28 and TRBJ1-6; TRBD1 is a possible D gene (5 bases). Per germline, CDR1 MDHEN and CDR2 SYDVKM. Trimming shortened V by 6 bases and J by 7 bases, and 10 bases separated the two germline ends. The CDR3 consists of 13 residues. In DNA form, the CDR3 reads TGTGCCAGCAGCCGGGGGACCAATTCACCCCTCCACTTT. Translation gives CASSRGTNSPLHF.

The chain employs TRBV9 and TRBJ1-2; 7 nucleotides agree with TRBD1. Trimming cost V 0 bases and J 4 bases; bases outside gene matches: 6. This CDR3 is built from 15 residues. From germline, CDR1 is SGDLS and CDR2 YYNGEE. The CDR3 sequence: CASSVEGQDPYGYTF. The CDR3 DNA is TGTGCCAGCAGCGTAGAAGGACAGGACCCCTATGGCTACACCTTC.

Notes on this clone: The same CDR3 also results from other DNA sequences found in this sample. The chain has TRBV2 and TRBJ1-6; a possible D gene is TRBD1 (6 bases). Trimming removed 0 bases at V and 7 bases at J, with 7 bases between. Germline assignment: CDR1 SNHLY and CDR2 FYNNEI. The CDR3 has 14 residues. CDR3 amino acids: CASSEARGNSPLHF. The CDR3 DNA reads as TGTGCCAGCAGTGAAGCCAGGGGCAATTCACCCCTCCACTTT. The variable domain in full, with the rest retrieved from reference TRBV2 and TRBJ1-6, is EPEVTQTPSHQVTQMGQEVILRCVPISNHLYFYWYRQILGQKVEFLVSFYNNEISEKSEIFDDQFSVERPDGSNFTLKIRSTKLEDSAMYFCASSEARGNSPLHFGNGTRLTVT.

The chain is built from TRBV5-1 and TRBJ1-1; 7 positions match TRBD1. Per the germline V gene, CDR1 is SGHRS and CDR2 is YFSETQ. Germline trimming cut 4 bases from V and 2 bases from J; bases unmatched to any gene: 8. This CDR3 spans 15 amino acids. The CDR3 bases are TGCGCCAGCAGCACCACAAAGGGGGCAAACACTGAAGCTTTCTTT. This encodes CASSTTKGANTEAFF.

This chain uses TRBV14 with TRBJ1-6; D remains unclear. Trimming shortened V by 4 bases and J by 9 bases, and 13 bases separated the two germline ends. Germline lookup yields CDR1 SGHDN and CDR2 FVKESK. The CDR3 covers 14 residues. The CDR3 DNA reads as TGTGCCAGCAGCCGGCTCGGGGAGGTTTCACCCCTCCACTTT. Translation gives CASSRLGEVSPLHF.

The rearrangement links TRBV6-5 to TRBJ1-6; D is unclear. The CDR3 loop spans 14 amino acids. Per the germline V gene, CDR1 is MNHEY and CDR2 is SVGAGI. Between the trimmed V and J ends, which lost 0 bases and 8 bases, there was a span of 8 bases. The CDR3 nucleotides read TGTGCCAGCAGTTACTCTCCCCTTCATTCACCCCTCCACTTT. As protein: CASSYSPLHSPLHF.